This TCR beta chain was identified during a study of OX40 agonist ivuxolimab in advanced cancers. Background on the study: Ivuxolimab was administered intravenously to patients at 0.01 to 10 mg/kg every 2 weeks.

About this clone itself: As yet, its antigen is unknown.

Study-wide results and limits: Clonal expansion by week 6 occurred in CD4+ and CD8+ blood T cells (at 0.1 to 3.0 mg/kg). The average count of expanded clones was higher among CD8+ T cells than among CD4+. Researchers did not determine the expanded peripheral T cells' antigen specificity.

CDR3 length equals 12 residues. V lost 1 base to trimming and J lost 4 bases, with 4 bases between them. Germline assignment: CDR1 SGHAT and CDR2 FQNNGV. TCRdb's table, derived via immunoSEQ multiplex PCR, lists solely in-frame clones and lacks some. In the table there are roughly 49,000 clones, approximately 90% of which are singletons. This clonotype was sampled from an adult with an advanced solid tumor such as melanoma, head and neck, liver or kidney cancer. The gene calls are TRBV11-2 and TRBJ1-2; unclear D gene. The source material was CD4+ or CD8+ T cells sorted from blood, sampled in a trial of the OX40 agonist ivuxolimab. CDR3 in DNA: TGTGCCAGCAGCTTAGGGACCTATGGCTACACCTTC. Its translation: CASSLGTYGYTF.